The 25 T cell receptor beta chains listed next were all sequenced from one sample in a study of cytomegalovirus exposure and HLA in healthy donors. The study ran its PCR with 60 Vbeta and 13 Jbeta primers. Only in-frame clones appear in the TCRdb table, and some are missing; sequencing was by immunoSEQ multiplex PCR. This table has about 210,000 clones, about three quarters appearing once. Sequencing was performed on PBMCs. Source of these receptors: a male donor in good health and CMV-seronegative.

V gene TRBV11-2 combines with J gene TRBJ2-5; 11 bases map to TRBD2. V trimming: 5 bases; J trimming: 2 bases; junction bases outside the gene matches: 10. The CDR3 has 17 amino acids. Germline CDR1 SGHAT, CDR2 FQNNGV. The CDR3 reads CASSHIASGRYQETQYF. Here the CDR3 DNA reads TGTGCCAGCAGCCACATCGCTAGCGGGAGGTATCAAGAGACCCAGTACTTC.

CDR3 coding DNA: TGTGCCAGCAGCCAGACCGGGACTAGACAAGAGACCCAGTACTTC. Its translation is CASSQTGTRQETQYF. The gene calls are TRBV7-6 and TRBJ2-5, with 8 bases that match TRBD2. With 5 bases clipped from V and 2 bases from J, the junction kept 7 bases outside the gene matches. The CDR3 is 15 residues long. Germline CDR1 is SGHVS and CDR2 is FNYEAQ. The complete variable domain, with remaining parts taken from reference TRBV7-6 and TRBJ2-5, reads GAGVSQSPRYKVTKRGQDVALRCDPISGHVSLYWYRQALGQGPEFLTYFNYEAQQDKSGLPNDRFSAERPEGSISTLTIQRTEQRDSAMYRCASSQTGTRQETQYFGPGTRLLVL.

This sequence joins TRBV28 and TRBJ2-3, with TRBD2 identical over 12 bases. This CDR3 comprises 17 residues. In germline, CDR1 is MDHEN, CDR2 SYDVKM. The J segment lost 5 bases and the V segment lost 2 bases, leaving 8 bases of the junction unmatched. CDR3: CASSLVLAGGQGDTQYF. For the CDR3, the DNA is TGTGCCAGCAGTTTAGTCCTAGCGGGAGGGCAAGGAGATACGCAGTATTTT.

Of note for this clone: Other DNA sequences from this sample encode an identical CDR3 as well. The rearrangement uses TRBV20-1 and TRBJ1-2; possibly TRBD1 for D (6 bases). V lost 3 bases and J 11 bases, leaving 10 bases between the germline ends. The CDR3 has 10 amino acids. Germline lookup yields CDR1 DFQATT and CDR2 SNEGSKA (reference sequence). The CDR3 loop is CSARGAGYTF. DNA for the CDR3: TGCAGTGCTAGGGGGGCAGGGTACACCTTC.

The gene calls are TRBV6-5 and TRBJ2-3; no clear D. With 8 bases removed from V and 1 base from J, the gap between germline ends came to 7 bases. This CDR3 is built from 12 residues. CDR1 is MNHEY, CDR2 SVGAGI, per germline. CDR3 nucleotides: TGTGCCAGCGGTACAGGCACAGATACGCAGTATTTT. It encodes CASGTGTDTQYF.

The chain combines TRBV6-5 with TRBJ1-5; TRBD1 is a possible D gene (5 bases). The CDR3 is 13 residues long. Trimming cost V 4 bases and J 4 bases, with 8 bases left between them. Germline CDR1 reads MNHEY; CDR2 reads SVGAGI. The CDR3 protein is CASSFRGNQPQHF. The CDR3 DNA sequence: TGTGCCAGCAGTTTTCGGGGGAATCAGCCCCAGCATTTT.

This clone was counted between two and nine times. CDR3 DNA sequence: TGTGCCAGTAAACTAGCGGTATTCTCCTACAATGAGCAGTTCTTC. Protein sequence: CASKLAVFSYNEQFF. The chain joins TRBV6-5 to TRBJ2-1, with 8 bases that match TRBD2. The CDR3 runs to 15 residues. Germline V gene data show CDR1 as MNHEY and CDR2 as SVGAGI. V was pared by 9 bases and J by 0 bases, with 7 bases of the junction left unmatched.

Of note for this clone: Compared with germline, one end of the junction differs, possibly owing to a read error. The rearrangement links TRBV6-1 to TRBJ1-2, with D possibly TRBD1 on 6 matching bases. Germline CDR1 MNHNS, CDR2 SASEGT. This CDR3 has 14 amino acids. This CDR3 reads CASISAGANYGYTF. CDR3 coding DNA: TGTGCAAGCATCTCGGCAGGGGCTAACTATGGCTACACCTTC.

V gene TRBV27 combines with J gene TRBJ1-6; 9 bases map to TRBD1. V was pared by 5 bases and J by 3 bases, with 8 bases of the junction left unmatched. Per the germline V gene, CDR1 is MNHEY and CDR2 is SMNVEV (reference sequence). The CDR3 extends over 17 amino acids. The CDR3, as DNA: TGTGCCAGCAGTCTTTTCACAGGGGGCGGCTATAATTCACCCCTCCACTTT. Protein sequence: CASSLFTGGGYNSPLHF.

Only one count was recorded for this clone. This chain uses TRBV9 with TRBJ2-3; a possible D gene is TRBD2 (5 bases). V lost 3 bases and J lost 4, with 9 bases in between. The CDR3 sequence is 13 residues long. CDR1 and CDR2 from the germline V gene are SGDLS and YYNGEE. CDR3 nucleotide sequence: TGTGCCAGCAGCGCCGGAGGTCCAGATACGCAGTATTTT. Translated: CASSAGGPDTQYF.

V usage is TRBV4-3 and J usage is TRBJ1-4, with D perhaps TRBD1 (6 bases). The CDR3 contains 15 residues. Looked up from germline, CDR1 is LGHNA and CDR2 is YSLEER. With 4 bases removed from V and 8 bases from J, the gap between germline ends came to 17 bases. DNA for the CDR3: TGCGCCAGCAGCCTCGGGACCTCAGGGGCCGAAAAACTGTTTTTT. Translation gives CASSLGTSGAEKLFF.

The chain is built from TRBV4-3 and TRBJ2-1, with a weak D call TRBD1 (6 bases). V gave up 0 bases and J gave up 2 bases, with 8 bases separating them. The V gene's germline CDR1 is LGHNA and CDR2 YSLEER. The CDR3 totals 15 residues. This chain's CDR3 is CASSQDRGTYNEQFF. For the CDR3, the DNA is TGCGCCAGCAGCCAAGACAGGGGAACCTACAATGAGCAGTTCTTC.

This clone was picked up a small number of times. The gene calls are TRBV29-1 and TRBJ2-5; 7 bases fit TRBD1. CDR3 length: 14 residues. The trim removed 5 bases at V and 2 bases at J, leaving 8 bases unmatched. Germline V gene sequence: CDR1 SQVTM, CDR2 ANQGSEA. CDR3 amino acids: CSVRDGTAQETQYF. The CDR3, as DNA: TGCAGCGTTAGAGACGGGACAGCACAAGAGACCCAGTACTTC.

The rearrangement joins TRBV5-1 to TRBJ2-5, with D tentatively TRBD2 (5 bases). This CDR3 comprises 14 residues. Germline lookup yields CDR1 SGHRS and CDR2 YFSETQ. V lost 0 bases, J lost 5 bases, and 11 bases lay in between. Here the CDR3 reads CASSLEGSGETQYF. The CDR3 DNA is TGCGCCAGCAGCTTGGAAGGGAGTGGGGAGACCCAGTACTTC.

The V gene is TRBV27, the J gene TRBJ2-7; TRBD1 is a possible D gene (5 bases). There are 14 residues in the CDR3. Trimming shortened V by 8 bases and J by 3 bases, and 17 bases separated the two germline ends. CDR1 and CDR2 from the germline V gene are MNHEY and SMNVEV (reference sequence). The CDR3 coding sequence is TGTGCCAGCTCCTGGGAATGGGGCAACTACGAGCAGTACTTC. Residues: CASSWEWGNYEQYF.

This sequence joins TRBV29-1 and TRBJ2-7; D gene uncertain. This CDR3 comprises 11 residues. Germline V CDR1 and CDR2: SQVTM, ANQGSEA. V was cut by 2 bases and J by 6 bases, with 8 bases left in between. This chain's CDR3 is CSVEIDTEQYF. CDR3 DNA sequence: TGCAGCGTTGAAATAGACACCGAGCAGTACTTC.

The CDR3, as DNA: TGTGCTAGTGGACCCGACAGGGGGAACACCGGGGAGCTGTTTTTT. Encoded protein: CASGPDRGNTGELFF. This rearrangement joins TRBV12-5 to TRBJ2-2, with 8 bases lining up with TRBD1. The V gene's germline CDR1 is LGHNT and CDR2 FRNRAP. The ends lost 6 bases at V and 1 base at J; junction bases unmatched: 4. The CDR3 spans 15 residues.

The chain joins TRBV6-5 to TRBJ1-1; TRBD1 might be the D (6 bases). Looked up from germline, CDR1 is MNHEY and CDR2 is SVGAGI. The CDR3 is 13 residues long. The V and J ends lost 6 bases and 5 bases respectively, with 13 bases between them. The CDR3 loop is CASRRGGVTEAFF. CDR3 DNA sequence: TGTGCCAGCAGAAGGGGGGGCGTTACTGAAGCTTTCTTT.

Here the CDR3 reads CASSPGQGATHEQYF. The CDR3 DNA follows: TGTGCCAGCAGCCCAGGACAGGGGGCGACCCACGAGCAGTACTTC. The V call is TRBV9, the J call TRBJ2-7, with TRBD1 matching 11 bases. CDR3 length: 15 residues. Germline loops: CDR1 SGDLS, CDR2 YYNGEE. After removal of 4 bases from V and 5 bases from J, the junction contained 8 bases not matched to a gene. The complete variable domain, with remaining parts taken from reference TRBV9 and TRBJ2-7, reads DSGVTQTPKHLITATGQRVTLRCSPRSGDLSVYWYQQSLDQGLQFLIQYYNGEERAKGNILERFSAQQFPDLHSELNLSSLELGDSALYFCASSPGQGATHEQYFGPGTRLTVT.

In the case of this clone: One end of the junction varies from germline; a read error may be responsible. V usage is TRBV7-9 and J usage is TRBJ1-2; 8 positions agree with TRBD1. The CDR3 extends over 15 amino acids. The germline V gene encodes CDR1 SEHNR and CDR2 FQNEAQ (reference sequence). The chain's CDR3 is CSSSEIQGANYGYTF. CDR3 in DNA: TGTTCCAGCAGCGAAATTCAGGGGGCCAACTATGGCTACACCTTC.

This clone has more than one count but fewer than ten. The genes are TRBV7-2 and TRBJ2-1; 7 bases are a match to TRBD2. The CDR3 is 16 amino acids. Germline trimming cut 3 bases from V and 7 bases from J; bases unmatched to any gene: 12. Germline CDR1 is SGHTA and CDR2 is FQGNSA. The CDR3 sequence: CASSFLIREAGNEQFF. For the CDR3, the DNA is TGTGCCAGCAGCTTCTTGATCCGGGAGGCGGGGAATGAGCAGTTCTTC.

The rearrangement links TRBV5-6 to TRBJ2-7; D not resolved. Germline V lookup: CDR1 SGHDT, CDR2 YYEEEE. The CDR3 loop spans 12 amino acids. Deletions cut 1 base from V and 3 bases from J, with 5 bases between. The CDR3 region has the DNA TGTGCCAGCAGCTTGATCAGCTACGAGCAGTACTTC. It encodes CASSLISYEQYF.

The chain employs TRBV5-1 and TRBJ1-2; TRBD1 matches 7 bases. Per the germline V gene, CDR1 is SGHRS and CDR2 is YFSETQ. The V segment lost 2 bases and the J segment 0 bases; nucleotides outside the gene matches: 4. This CDR3 comprises 15 residues. As DNA, the CDR3 is TGCGCCAGCAGCTTAGGGGGCCAAGCTAACTATGGCTACACCTTC. It yields the protein CASSLGGQANYGYTF.

The rearrangement links TRBV5-7 to TRBJ1-6; TRBD1 is a possible D gene (5 bases). TRBV5-7 belongs to the ORF category, with a function that is uncertain. The CDR3 spans 17 residues. V lost 1 base and J 0 bases, leaving 11 bases between the germline ends. In DNA, the CDR3 is TGTGCCAGCAGCTTGAGGGGCCCTAGCTCCTATAATTCACCCCTCCACTTT. This gives the protein CASSLRGPSSYNSPLHF.

The V gene is TRBV13, the J gene TRBJ2-3, with TRBD1 matching 12 bases. The CDR3 has 16 residues. V dropped 1 base and J dropped 4; count of bases not matched to a gene: 3. CDR1 and CDR2 (germline): PRHDT, FYEKMQ (reference sequence). DNA for the CDR3: TGTGCCAGCAGCTTAGAGGGGACAGGGGGCTCAGATACGCAGTATTTT. Its protein product is CASSLEGTGGSDTQYF.